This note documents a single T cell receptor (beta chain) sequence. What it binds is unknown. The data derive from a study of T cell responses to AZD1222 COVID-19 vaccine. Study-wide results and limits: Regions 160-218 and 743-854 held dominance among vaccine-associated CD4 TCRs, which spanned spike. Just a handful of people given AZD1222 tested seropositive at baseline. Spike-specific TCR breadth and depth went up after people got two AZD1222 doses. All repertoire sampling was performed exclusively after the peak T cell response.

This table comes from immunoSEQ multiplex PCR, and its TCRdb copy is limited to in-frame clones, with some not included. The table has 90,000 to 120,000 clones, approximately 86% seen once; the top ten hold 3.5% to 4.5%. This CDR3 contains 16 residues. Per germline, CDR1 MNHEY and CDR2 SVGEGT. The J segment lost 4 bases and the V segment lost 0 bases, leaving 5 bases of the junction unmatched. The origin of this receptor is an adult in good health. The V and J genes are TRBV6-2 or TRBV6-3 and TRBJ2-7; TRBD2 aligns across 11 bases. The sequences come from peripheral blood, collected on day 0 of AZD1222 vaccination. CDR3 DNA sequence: TGTGCCAGCAGTTACTCAACGGGACTAGCGGAATACGAGCAGTACTTC. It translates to CASSYSTGLAEYEQYF.